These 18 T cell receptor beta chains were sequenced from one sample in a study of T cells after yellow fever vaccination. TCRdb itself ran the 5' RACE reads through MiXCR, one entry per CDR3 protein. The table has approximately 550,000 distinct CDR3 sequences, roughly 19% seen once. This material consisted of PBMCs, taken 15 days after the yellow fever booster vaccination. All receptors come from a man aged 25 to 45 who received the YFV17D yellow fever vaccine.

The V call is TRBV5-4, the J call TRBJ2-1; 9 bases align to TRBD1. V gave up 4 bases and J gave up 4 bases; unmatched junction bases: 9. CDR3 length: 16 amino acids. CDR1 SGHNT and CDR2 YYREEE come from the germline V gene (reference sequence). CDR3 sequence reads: CASSVPPGQGYNEQFF. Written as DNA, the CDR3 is TGTGCCAGCAGCGTACCACCGGGACAGGGATACAATGAGCAGTTCTTC.

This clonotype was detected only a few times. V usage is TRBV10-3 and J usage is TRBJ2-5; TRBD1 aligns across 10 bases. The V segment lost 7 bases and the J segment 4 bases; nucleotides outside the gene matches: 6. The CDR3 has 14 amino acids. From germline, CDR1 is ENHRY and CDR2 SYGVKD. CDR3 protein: CAINAGDRGETQYF. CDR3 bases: TGTGCCATCAATGCCGGGGACAGGGGAGAGACCCAGTACTTC.

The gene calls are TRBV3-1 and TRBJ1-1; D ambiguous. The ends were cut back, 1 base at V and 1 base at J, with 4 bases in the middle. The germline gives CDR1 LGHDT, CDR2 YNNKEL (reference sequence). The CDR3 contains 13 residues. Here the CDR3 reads CASSQAGNTEAFF. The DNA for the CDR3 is TGTGCCAGCAGCCAAGCCGGGAACACTGAAGCTTTCTTT.

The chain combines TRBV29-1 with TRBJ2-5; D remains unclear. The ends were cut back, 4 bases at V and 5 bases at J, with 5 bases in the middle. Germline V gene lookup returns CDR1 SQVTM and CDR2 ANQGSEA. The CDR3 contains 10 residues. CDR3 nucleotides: TGCAGCGTTGTGAAGGAGACCCAGTACTTC. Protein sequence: CSVVKETQYF.

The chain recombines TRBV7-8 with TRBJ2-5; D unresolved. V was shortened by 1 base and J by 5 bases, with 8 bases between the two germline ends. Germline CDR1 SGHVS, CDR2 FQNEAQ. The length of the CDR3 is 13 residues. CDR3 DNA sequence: TGTGCCAGCAGCTTAGACTTTCTGGAGACCCAGTACTTC. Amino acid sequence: CASSLDFLETQYF.

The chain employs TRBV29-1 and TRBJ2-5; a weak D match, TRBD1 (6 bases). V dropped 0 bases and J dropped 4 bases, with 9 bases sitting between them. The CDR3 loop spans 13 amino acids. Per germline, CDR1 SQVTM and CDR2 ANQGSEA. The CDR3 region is CSVEDDRTETQYF. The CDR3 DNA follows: TGCAGCGTTGAAGATGACAGGACAGAGACCCAGTACTTC. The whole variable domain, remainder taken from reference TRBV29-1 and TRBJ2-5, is SAVISQKPSRDICQRGTSLTIQCQVDSQVTMMFWYRQQPGQSLTLIATANQGSEATYESGFVIDKFPISRPNLTFSTLTVSNMSPEDSSIYLCSVEDDRTETQYFGPGTRLLVL.

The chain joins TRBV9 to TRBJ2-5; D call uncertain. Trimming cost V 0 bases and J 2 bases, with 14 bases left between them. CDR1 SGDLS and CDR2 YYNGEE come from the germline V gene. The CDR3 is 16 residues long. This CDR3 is CASSVALTTLQETQYF. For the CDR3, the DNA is TGTGCCAGCAGCGTAGCTCTAACTACTTTACAAGAGACCCAGTACTTC. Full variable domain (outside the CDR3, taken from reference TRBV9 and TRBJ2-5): DSGVTQTPKHLITATGQRVTLRCSPRSGDLSVYWYQQSLDQGLQFLIQYYNGEERAKGNILERFSAQQFPDLHSELNLSSLELGDSALYFCASSVALTTLQETQYFGPGTRLLVL.

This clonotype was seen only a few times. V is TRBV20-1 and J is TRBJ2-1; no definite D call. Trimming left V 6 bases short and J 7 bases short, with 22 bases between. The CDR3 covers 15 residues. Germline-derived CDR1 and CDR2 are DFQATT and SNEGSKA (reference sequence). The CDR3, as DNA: TGCAGTGCGCCGCTGGGTATGGCTATAACAAATGAGCAGTTCTTC. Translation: CSAPLGMAITNEQFF.

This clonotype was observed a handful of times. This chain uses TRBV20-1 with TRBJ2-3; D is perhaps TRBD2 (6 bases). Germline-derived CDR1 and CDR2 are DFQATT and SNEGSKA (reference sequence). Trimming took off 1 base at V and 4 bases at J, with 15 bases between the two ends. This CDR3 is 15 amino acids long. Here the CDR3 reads CSARGLGLGADTQYF. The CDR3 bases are TGCAGTGCTAGAGGATTGGGACTGGGGGCAGATACGCAGTATTTT.

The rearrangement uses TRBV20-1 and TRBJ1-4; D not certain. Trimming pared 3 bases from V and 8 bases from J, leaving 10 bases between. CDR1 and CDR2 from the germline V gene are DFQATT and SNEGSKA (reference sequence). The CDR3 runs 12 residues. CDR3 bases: TGCAGTGCTAGCCCGTGGAGCGAAAAACTGTTTTTT. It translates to CSASPWSEKLFF.

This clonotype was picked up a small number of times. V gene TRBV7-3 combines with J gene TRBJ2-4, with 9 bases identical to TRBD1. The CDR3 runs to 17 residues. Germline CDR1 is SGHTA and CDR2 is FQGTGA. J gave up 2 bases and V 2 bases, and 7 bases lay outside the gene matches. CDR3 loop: CASSLGDRDVTKNIQYF. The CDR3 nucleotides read TGTGCCAGCAGCTTAGGGGACAGGGACGTGACCAAAAACATTCAGTACTTC.

This chain's CDR3 is CASSPPSRGRDEQYF. The CDR3 bases are TGTGCCAGCAGCCCGCCCTCGCGCGGGAGAGACGAGCAGTACTTC. The V and J genes are TRBV7-8 and TRBJ2-7; 7 bases map to TRBD2. The length of the CDR3 is 15 residues. Germline CDR1 reads SGHVS; CDR2 reads FQNEAQ. Germline trimming cut 5 bases from V and 5 bases from J; bases unmatched to any gene: 12.

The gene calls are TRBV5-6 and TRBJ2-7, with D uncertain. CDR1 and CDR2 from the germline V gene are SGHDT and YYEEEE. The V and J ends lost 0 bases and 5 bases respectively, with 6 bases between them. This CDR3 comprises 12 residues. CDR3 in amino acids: CASSLGAHEQYF. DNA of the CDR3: TGTGCCAGCAGCTTGGGGGCCCACGAGCAGTACTTC. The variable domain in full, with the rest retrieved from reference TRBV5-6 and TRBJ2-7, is DAGVTQSPTHLIKTRGQQVTLRCSPKSGHDTVSWYQQALGQGPQFIFQYYEEEERQRGNFPDRFSGHQFPNYSSELNVNALLLGDSALYLCASSLGAHEQYFGPGTRLTVT.

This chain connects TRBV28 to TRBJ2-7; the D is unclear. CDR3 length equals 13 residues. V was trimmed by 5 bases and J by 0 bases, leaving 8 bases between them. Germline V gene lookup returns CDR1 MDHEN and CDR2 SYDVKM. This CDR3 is CASSHRNSYEQYF. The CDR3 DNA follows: TGTGCCAGCAGTCATCGAAACTCCTACGAGCAGTACTTC.

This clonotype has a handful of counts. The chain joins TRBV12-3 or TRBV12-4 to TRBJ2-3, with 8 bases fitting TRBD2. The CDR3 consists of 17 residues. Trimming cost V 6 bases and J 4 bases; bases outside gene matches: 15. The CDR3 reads CASRTWGSGSLPDTQYF. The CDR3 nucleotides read TGTGCCAGCAGGACCTGGGGGAGCGGGAGTCTCCCAGATACGCAGTATTTT.

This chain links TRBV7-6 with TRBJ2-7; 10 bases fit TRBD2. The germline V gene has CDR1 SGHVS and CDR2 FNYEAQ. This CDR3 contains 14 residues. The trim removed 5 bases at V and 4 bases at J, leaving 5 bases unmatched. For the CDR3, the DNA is TGTGCCAGCAGCGATAGCGGGAGGTTATACGAGCAGTACTTC. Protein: CASSDSGRLYEQYF. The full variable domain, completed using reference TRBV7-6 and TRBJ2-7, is GAGVSQSPRYKVTKRGQDVALRCDPISGHVSLYWYRQALGQGPEFLTYFNYEAQQDKSGLPNDRFSAERPEGSISTLTIQRTEQRDSAMYRCASSDSGRLYEQYFGPGTRLTVT.

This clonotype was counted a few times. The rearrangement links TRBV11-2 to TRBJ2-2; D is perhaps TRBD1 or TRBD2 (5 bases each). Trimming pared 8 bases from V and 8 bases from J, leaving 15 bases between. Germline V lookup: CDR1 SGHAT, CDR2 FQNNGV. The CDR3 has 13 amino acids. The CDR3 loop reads CASLGAGLGELFF. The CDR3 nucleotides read TGTGCCAGCTTAGGGGCGGGCCTTGGGGAGCTGTTTTTT.

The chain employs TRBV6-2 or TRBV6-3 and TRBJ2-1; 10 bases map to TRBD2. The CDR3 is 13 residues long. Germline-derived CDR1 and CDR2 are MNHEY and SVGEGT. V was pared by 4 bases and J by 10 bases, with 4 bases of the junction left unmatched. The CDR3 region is CASSFRAGGEQFF. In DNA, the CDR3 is TGTGCCAGCAGTTTCCGAGCGGGGGGGGAGCAGTTCTTC.